The 22 T cell receptor beta chains listed next were all sequenced from one sample in a study of CD8 T cells in ankylosing spondylitis. One entry per CDR3 protein, called by TCRdb with MiXCR from the 5' RACE reads. The sample records approximately 140,000 distinct CDR3 sequences, around 42% being singletons. Material for sequencing was synovial fluid, either unsorted or a sorted T cell fraction (not recorded which). The receptors come from a male donor with ankylosing spondylitis.

This chain connects TRBV28 to TRBJ2-7; a possible D gene is TRBD1 (5 bases). This CDR3 is 14 amino acids long. V was trimmed by 4 bases and J by 3 bases, leaving 13 bases between them. The germline V gene has CDR1 MDHEN and CDR2 SYDVKM. The CDR3 protein is CASSSGLLGYEQYF. The CDR3 DNA is TGTGCCAGCAGTTCAGGGTTACTGGGCTACGAGCAGTACTTC.

This chain uses TRBV9 with TRBJ1-4; D possibly corresponds to TRBD1 (5 bases). Germline values: CDR1 SGDLS, CDR2 YYNGEE. The V end was cut by 4 bases, the J end by 6 bases, with 16 bases between. The CDR3 is 15 residues long. The CDR3: CASSSSGLPYEKLFF. The CDR3, as DNA: TGTGCCAGCAGCTCCTCAGGGCTTCCGTATGAAAAACTGTTTTTT.

This clonotype was seen a few times. The gene calls are TRBV20-1 and TRBJ2-1, with 8 bases fitting TRBD2. Germline CDR1 reads DFQATT; CDR2 reads SNEGSKA (reference sequence). The V and J ends lost 6 bases and 6 bases, in that order; junction bases with no gene match: 10. The CDR3 loop spans 14 amino acids. The CDR3 DNA sequence: TGCAGTGCCAGACTAGCGAGGAGGTTCAATGAGCAGTTCTTC. Protein: CSARLARRFNEQFF.

Only a few counts were recorded for this clonotype. The V call is TRBV5-1, the J call TRBJ2-1; 10 positions agree with TRBD2. Looked up from germline, CDR1 is SGHRS and CDR2 is YFSETQ. The junction had 23 bases not matched to a gene; V was cut back by 3 bases and J by 11 bases. The CDR3 is made up of 19 amino acids. As DNA, the CDR3 is TGCGCCAGCAGCTATTGGAAGCTAGCGGGGGCCGCGCGGACCCTCCAGCAGTTCTTC. It is translated as CASSYWKLAGAARTLQQFF.

The genes are TRBV4-3 and TRBJ1-2, with unresolved D. The germline CDR1 and CDR2 sequences are LGHNA and YSLEER. V lost 3 bases, J lost 3 bases, and 8 bases lay in between. This CDR3 has 13 amino acids. The CDR3 protein is CASSQEGYYGYTF. Here the CDR3 DNA reads TGCGCCAGCAGCCAGGAAGGGTACTATGGCTACACCTTC.

This clonotype occurred a few times. The CDR3 here is CSARGTDVSNQPQHF. CDR3 nucleotide sequence: TGCAGTGCTAGGGGGACAGATGTAAGCAATCAGCCCCAGCATTTT. The genes are TRBV20-1 and TRBJ1-5; TRBD1 matches at 7 bases. This CDR3 is 15 amino acids long. CDR1 and CDR2 (germline): DFQATT, SNEGSKA (reference sequence). Trimming cost V 3 bases and J 1 base; bases outside gene matches: 6.

This clonotype has a handful of counts. The chain uses TRBV5-1 and TRBJ2-7, with D maybe TRBD2 (5 bases). Germline CDR1 is SGHRS and CDR2 is YFSETQ. The CDR3 spans 15 residues. V was trimmed by 5 bases and J by 3 bases, leaving 18 bases between them. The DNA for the CDR3 is TGCGCCAGCAGTAGGGCGGGCAGAACAGTCTACGAGCAGTACTTC. Amino acids: CASSRAGRTVYEQYF.

This clonotype was recorded at least ten times. The rearrangement uses TRBV24-1 and TRBJ2-7; weak D call: TRBD1 (6 bases). The CDR3 is made up of 14 amino acids. Germline V gives CDR1 KGHDR, CDR2 SFDVKD. Trimming removed 12 bases from V and 0 bases from J, with 17 bases in between. CDR3 loop: CAPFGQGRSYEQYF. Written as DNA, the CDR3 is TGTGCCCCCTTCGGGCAGGGGCGCTCCTACGAGCAGTACTTC.

The chain couples TRBV7-9 to TRBJ1-1, with D unclear. Trimming shortened V by 5 bases and J by 10 bases, and 8 bases separated the two germline ends. The V gene's germline CDR1 is SEHNR and CDR2 FQNEAQ (reference sequence). This CDR3 has 10 amino acids. DNA for the CDR3: TGTGCCAGCAGCATCACCAGAGCTTTCTTT. This gives the protein CASSITRAFF.

The sample holds a few counts of this clonotype. V usage is TRBV6-1 and J usage is TRBJ1-2; no definite D call. The V and J ends lost 6 bases and 0 bases respectively, with 8 bases between them. The CDR3 extends over 13 amino acids. The V gene's germline CDR1 is MNHNS and CDR2 SASEGT. This CDR3 reads CASSLGPNYGYTF. CDR3 in DNA: TGTGCCAGCAGCCTTGGACCTAACTATGGCTACACCTTC.

This clonotype was counted ten times or more. The V call is TRBV7-6, the J call TRBJ2-1; the match to TRBD1 covers 7 bases. This CDR3 comprises 17 residues. Germline assignment: CDR1 SGHVS and CDR2 FNYEAQ. The V gene end was trimmed by 2 bases and the J gene end by 4 bases; junction bases not matched to a gene: 11. The CDR3 region is CASSLSPGQPPYNEQFF. In DNA, the CDR3 is TGTGCCAGCAGCTTAAGCCCGGGACAGCCACCATACAATGAGCAGTTCTTC.

The chain employs TRBV12-3 or TRBV12-4 and TRBJ2-1, with 12 bases fitting TRBD2. The CDR3 sequence is 15 residues long. Germline trimming cut 6 bases from V and 8 bases from J; bases unmatched to any gene: 8. CDR3 loop: CASSKGLAGIYEQFF. In DNA, the CDR3 is TGTGCCAGCAGCAAAGGACTAGCGGGAATCTATGAGCAGTTCTTC.

This chain links TRBV5-1 with TRBJ1-1, with 9 bases lining up with TRBD1. CDR1 is SGHRS and CDR2 is YFSETQ in the germline V gene. The junction had 13 bases not matched to a gene; V was cut back by 4 bases and J by 0 bases. This CDR3 spans 18 amino acids. CDR3 loop: CASSKSGTGLRVNTEAFF. CDR3 DNA sequence: TGCGCCAGCAGCAAATCCGGGACAGGGCTGCGAGTGAACACTGAAGCTTTCTTT.

This clonotype was observed a handful of times. The chain uses TRBV28 and TRBJ1-5, with a weak D call TRBD1 (6 bases). V was clipped by 6 bases and J by 0 bases, with 9 bases between them. The length of the CDR3 is 14 residues. Germline V CDR1 and CDR2: MDHEN, SYDVKM. For the CDR3, the DNA is TGTGCCAGCAGGGGGGCACCTAGCAATCAGCCCCAGCATTTT. Translation: CASRGAPSNQPQHF.

The chain carries TRBV15 and TRBJ1-2, with D uncertain. Per germline, CDR1 LNHNV and CDR2 YYDKDF (reference sequence). The CDR3 totals 12 residues. V was trimmed by 4 bases and J by 7 bases, leaving 10 bases between them. The CDR3 protein is CATSNYGGGYTF. The CDR3 nucleotides read TGTGCCACCAGCAACTACGGTGGTGGCTACACCTTC.

This clonotype has just a few counts. J is TRBJ1-2 and V is TRBV9; D gene uncertain. Trimming pared 0 bases from V and 4 bases from J, leaving 7 bases between. Germline CDR1 reads SGDLS; CDR2 reads YYNGEE. This CDR3 region has 13 residues. CDR3 DNA sequence: TGTGCCAGCAGCGTAGATCCCCTCTATGGCTACACCTTC. Protein sequence: CASSVDPLYGYTF.

This clonotype was seen more than once but under ten times. V is TRBV9 and J is TRBJ1-2; D is ambiguous. Germline V gene sequence: CDR1 SGDLS, CDR2 YYNGEE. The CDR3 sequence is 12 residues long. The germline V and J ends were trimmed by 3 bases and 8 bases, with 11 bases remaining between them. DNA for the CDR3: TGTGCCAGCAGCGGGGCAGCGGGGGGCTACACCTTC. Translation gives CASSGAAGGYTF.

The chain uses TRBV11-2 and TRBJ1-1; no firm D call. The CDR3 length is 12 residues. V was pared by 1 base and J by 6 bases, with 6 bases between. Looked up from germline, CDR1 is SGHAT and CDR2 is FQNNGV. CDR3 loop: CASSLAASEAFF. CDR3 nucleotide sequence: TGTGCCAGCAGCTTAGCAGCGTCTGAAGCTTTCTTT.

V is TRBV6-5 and J is TRBJ1-2; D is perhaps TRBD1 (6 bases). The CDR3 contains 15 residues. Germline loops: CDR1 MNHEY, CDR2 SVGAGI. Trimming shortened V by 0 bases and J by 4 bases, and 12 bases separated the two germline ends. The CDR3 sequence: CASSYSTWGPYGYTF. The CDR3 nucleotides read TGTGCCAGCAGTTACTCGACGTGGGGGCCCTATGGCTACACCTTC.

This clonotype has more than one count but fewer than ten. The chain links TRBV11-1 to TRBJ2-2; D may be TRBD1 (5 bases). V shed 5 bases and J shed 0 bases, with 19 bases lying between them. The CDR3 is 18 residues long. CDR1 and CDR2 from the germline V gene are SGHAT and FQDESV (reference sequence). Here the CDR3 DNA reads TGTGCCAGCAGCCAAATCTGGGGCAGGGTAACGAACACCGGGGAGCTGTTTTTT. It specifies CASSQIWGRVTNTGELFF.

The rearrangement uses TRBV4-1 and TRBJ2-3; 8 bases are shared with TRBD1. The length of the CDR3 is 20 residues. V lost 4 bases, J lost 1 base, and 19 bases stayed unmatched. In germline, CDR1 is MGHRA, CDR2 YSYEKL. In DNA, the CDR3 is TGCGCCAGCAGCCGACTATGGCCGGGACAGGCACAAGATGGCACAGATACGCAGTATTTT. Protein: CASSRLWPGQAQDGTDTQYF.

In its sample, this clonotype was seen once. The chain joins TRBV7-9 to TRBJ1-1; TRBD1 matches at 8 bases. J was trimmed by 12 bases and V by 5 bases; bases with no gene match: 14. Germline V gene data show CDR1 as SEHNR and CDR2 as FQNEAQ (reference sequence). The CDR3 runs to 14 residues. The CDR3 nucleotides read TGTGCCAGCAGCCCCTACCGAGGACAGGGTCCGCCTTTCTTT. Translation gives CASSPYRGQGPPFF.